This T cell receptor beta chain was documented in a study of blood T cells in healthy people across ages. In the study overall: For every two T cells, template switching captured about one barcoded beta molecule. General study points: Whereas aged donors had fewer naive CD4+ cells, long-lived donors had more of them and higher diversity. The fall in TCR beta diversity per million T cells was roughly linear with age. Expanded clonotype shifts may have been confounded, as the donors had an unknown CMV status.

As concerns this clonotype: Its specificity is not known.

It was with a sample-barcoded 5' primer and a J-beta primer mix that a second PCR of roughly 7 to 12 cycles was run. Via MiXCR, TCRdb re-called the 5' RACE reads, giving one row per CDR3 protein. This sample yields roughly 2 million distinct CDR3 sequences, of which approximately 50% are seen a single time; approximately 2% belongs to the top ten. The CDR3 is made up of 13 amino acids. CDR1 and CDR2 from the germline V gene are MNHEY and SVGAGI. Sequenced: blood. This TCR was sampled from a woman aged 40 to 50 in good health. The rearrangement links TRBV6-5 to TRBJ2-7; D may be TRBD2 (5 bases). The assigned J gene may be wrong: the sequence end matches TRBJ2-4 better. CDR3 bases: TGTGCCACCACCCCCACCATAGGAGGCATTCAGTACTTC. Translation: CATTPTIGGIQYF.